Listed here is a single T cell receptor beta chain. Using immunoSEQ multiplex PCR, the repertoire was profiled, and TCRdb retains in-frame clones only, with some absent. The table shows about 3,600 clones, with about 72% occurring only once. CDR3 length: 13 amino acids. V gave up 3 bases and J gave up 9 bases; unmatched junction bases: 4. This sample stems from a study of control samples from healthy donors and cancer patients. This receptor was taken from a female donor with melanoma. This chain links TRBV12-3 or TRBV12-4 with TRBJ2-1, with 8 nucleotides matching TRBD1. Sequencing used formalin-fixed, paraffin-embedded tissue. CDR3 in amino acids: CASSFQGAGEQFF. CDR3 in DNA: TGTGCCAGCAGTTTCCAGGGGGCGGGTGAGCAGTTCTTC.